The 8 T cell receptor beta chains below all came from one sample that was sequenced in a study of T-cell reconstitution after alpha-beta-depleted transplantation in children. Unique molecular identifiers were built into the TCRbeta library. TCRdb re-called the PCR reads with MiXCR, one entry per CDR3 protein. Of about half a million distinct CDR3 sequences detected, approximately 12% appear once; the ten largest clones hold around 6.1%. The sample in question was PBMCs from the stem cell graft donor, obtained from the stem cell graft. Receptors originate from a human donor who donated a stem cell graft to a child with combined immunodeficiency.

This chain joins TRBV7-6 and TRBJ2-7, with 12 positions matching TRBD2. With V trimmed by 5 bases and J by 1 base, 9 bases remained unmatched. Germline V gene data show CDR1 as SGHVS and CDR2 as FNYEAQ. The CDR3 is 17 amino acids. CDR3 residues: CASSEGLAGPPSYEQYF. CDR3 in DNA: TGTGCCAGCAGCGAAGGACTAGCGGGGCCTCCGTCCTACGAGCAGTACTTC.

The chain links TRBV7-1 to TRBJ2-6, with a tentative D call TRBD1 (5 bases). TRBV7-1 is filed as an ORF, its function uncertain. The CDR3 length is 16 residues. Between the trimmed V and J ends, which lost 5 bases and 0 bases, there was a span of 11 bases. CDR3 DNA sequence: TGTGCCAGCAGCCTCTCCGACAGCTCTGGGGCCAACGTCCTGACTTTC. This codes for CASSLSDSSGANVLTF.

The rearrangement links TRBV6-5 to TRBJ1-6, with D perhaps matching TRBD1 (5 bases). The CDR3 sequence is 16 residues long. V shed 2 bases and J shed 8 bases, with 16 bases lying between them. CDR1 MNHEY and CDR2 SVGAGI come from the germline V gene. The CDR3 coding sequence is TGTGCCAGCAGTTACCCCGCGGACGCCAGGGATTCACCCCTCCACTTT. Protein: CASSYPADARDSPLHF.

This clonotype was recorded a few times. The genes are TRBV6-1 and TRBJ2-2; D uncertain. The germline V gene encodes CDR1 MNHNS and CDR2 SASEGT. The CDR3 has 15 residues. V was shortened by 7 bases and J by 3 bases, with 15 bases between the two germline ends. DNA of the CDR3: TGTGCCAGCAACAAAGGGTGGCCCGACACCGGGGAGCTGTTTTTT. Translation: CASNKGWPDTGELFF.

The chain employs TRBV25-1 and TRBJ2-6, with D maybe TRBD1 (6 bases). The germline V gene encodes CDR1 MGHDK and CDR2 SYGVNS. This CDR3 spans 16 amino acids. The V and J ends lost 2 bases and 1 base respectively, with 9 bases between them. The chain's CDR3 is CASSEIGTSGANVLTF. In nucleotides, the CDR3 is TGTGCCAGCAGTGAAATCGGGACATCTGGGGCCAACGTCCTGACTTTC. The whole variable domain, remainder taken from reference TRBV25-1 and TRBJ2-6, is EADIYQTPRYLVIGTGKKITLECSQTMGHDKMYWYQQDPGMELHLIHYSYGVNSTEKGDLSSESTVSRIRTEHFPLTLESARPSHTSQYLCASSEIGTSGANVLTFGAGSRLTVL.

V and J are TRBV10-3 and TRBJ2-5, with D unclear. The germline CDR1 and CDR2 sequences are ENHRY and SYGVKD. The CDR3 consists of 17 residues. Deletions cut 0 bases from V and 0 bases from J, with 14 bases between. The CDR3 nucleotides read TGTGCCATCAGTGAGTCCAGGATCGTCAGAGACCAAGAGACCCAGTACTTC. Its translation is CAISESRIVRDQETQYF.

This clonotype was recorded many times. In DNA, the CDR3 is TGTGCCAGCAGGCTCGGGGGGAACACTGAAGCTTTCTTT. Its translation is CASRLGGNTEAFF. The V gene is TRBV2, the J gene TRBJ1-1; TRBD1 might be the D (5 bases). Deletions cut 6 bases from V and 1 base from J, with 9 bases between. The CDR3 consists of 13 residues. The V gene's germline CDR1 is SNHLY and CDR2 FYNNEI.

The chain has TRBV20-1 and TRBJ1-6, with D perhaps TRBD1 (6 bases). There are 14 residues in the CDR3. Trimming removed 5 bases from V and 6 bases from J, with 14 bases in between. Germline CDR1 and CDR2: DFQATT and SNEGSKA (reference sequence). This CDR3 reads CSASLGGGNSPLHF. The CDR3 DNA reads TGCAGTGCTTCGCTAGGGGGAGGTAATTCACCCCTCCACTTT.